The 21 T cell receptor beta chains below come from one sample, sequenced in a study of CD8 T cells in ankylosing spondylitis (dated by TCRdb to 2016 to 2017). Study-level results and caveats: Blood from ankylosing spondylitis patients appeared to be characterized by a TCR beta motif made up of several highly homologous amino acid variants.

No antigen is known for these receptors. Library creation used 5' RACE. The sequencing machine was an Illumina HiSeq 2500. TCRdb ran its own pipeline on the public reads, namely fastp trimming at Q25 and MiXCR clone calling, and kept in-frame beta chains. Each CDR3 protein appears once, grouped with its most common genes and DNA. This sample comprises fewer than 550,000 distinct CDR3 sequences, under 5.5% of them detected only once. Around 3.4% of the sample belongs to the ten largest clones. Sequenced input: blood, either unsorted or a sorted T cell fraction (not recorded which). These receptors all come from a male donor with ankylosing spondylitis.

This clonotype was observed many times. The genes are TRBV7-9 and TRBJ1-1, with a possible D match to TRBD1 (5 bases). The CDR3 consists of 15 residues. Looked up from germline, CDR1 is SEHNR and CDR2 is FQNEAQ (reference sequence). V was shortened by 5 bases and J by 3 bases, with 16 bases between the two germline ends. CDR3 coding DNA: TGTGCCAGCAGCCTCGGGACTCTTGAGGACACTGAAGCTTTCTTT. Its protein product is CASSLGTLEDTEAFF.

This clonotype was counted ten times or more. The gene calls are TRBV5-1 and TRBJ2-7; 11 nucleotides align to TRBD1. Trimming took 0 bases from V and 2 from J; bases not matched to a gene: 4. Germline V gene sequence: CDR1 SGHRS, CDR2 YFSETQ. The CDR3 sequence is 16 residues long. The chain's CDR3 is CASSLGPGQGAYEQYF. The CDR3 DNA is TGCGCCAGCAGCTTGGGACCGGGACAGGGGGCCTACGAGCAGTACTTC.

The sample holds many counts of this clonotype. The chain recombines TRBV9 with TRBJ2-1; 9 bases agree with TRBD2. The CDR3 has 16 residues. The germline CDR1 and CDR2 sequences are SGDLS and YYNGEE. V trimming: 0 bases; J trimming: 7 bases; junction bases outside the gene matches: 8. DNA of the CDR3: TGTGCCAGCAGCGTAGCTAGAGCGGGGGGACCAAATGAGCAGTTCTTC. Its protein product is CASSVARAGGPNEQFF. The variable domain in full, completed from reference TRBV9 and TRBJ2-1, reads DSGVTQTPKHLITATGQRVTLRCSPRSGDLSVYWYQQSLDQGLQFLIQYYNGEERAKGNILERFSAQQFPDLHSELNLSSLELGDSALYFCASSVARAGGPNEQFFGPGTRLTVL.

This clonotype was seen only a few times. V and J are TRBV7-2 and TRBJ2-7; possible D gene TRBD2, 6 bases. V lost 6 bases to trimming and J lost 5 bases, with 20 bases between them. The CDR3 totals 15 residues. CDR1 is SGHTA, CDR2 FQGNSA, per germline. The CDR3 bases are TGTGCCAGCAGTTGGGCCGGGACTCTCGCCCACGAGCAGTACTTC. As protein: CASSWAGTLAHEQYF.

The sample holds many counts of this clonotype. The chain recombines TRBV4-2 with TRBJ2-1; tentatively, D is TRBD1 (5 bases). Per germline, CDR1 LGHNA and CDR2 YNFKEQ. The V end lost 0 bases, the J end lost 9 bases, and 15 bases lay between the germline ends. This CDR3 contains 15 residues. CDR3 loop: CASSQDQGLRSEQFF. CDR3 DNA sequence: TGTGCCAGCAGCCAAGATCAGGGCCTAAGGAGTGAGCAGTTCTTC.

V gene TRBV5-1 combines with J gene TRBJ2-5, with 8 positions matching TRBD2. The V and J ends lost 3 bases and 3 bases, in that order; junction bases with no gene match: 7. The CDR3 sequence is 15 residues long. Germline-derived CDR1 and CDR2 are SGHRS and YFSETQ. This CDR3 reads CASSWGAAGEETQYF. The CDR3 DNA is TGCGCCAGCAGCTGGGGGGCAGCGGGGGAAGAGACCCAGTACTTC.

V is TRBV7-2 and J is TRBJ2-7; TRBD1 agrees at 10 bases. V gave up 1 base and J gave up 7 bases; unmatched junction bases: 4. This CDR3 is built from 14 residues. Germline V gene lookup returns CDR1 SGHTA and CDR2 FQGNSA. The CDR3 region has the DNA TGTGCCAGCAGCTTAGGGGGACAGGGGTGGGAGCAGTACTTC. This gives the protein CASSLGGQGWEQYF.

At least ten counts were recorded for this clonotype. V and J are TRBV28 and TRBJ2-1, with 12 bases fitting TRBD2. The CDR3 is 16 residues long. The ends lost 4 bases at V and 2 bases at J; junction bases unmatched: 3. Germline CDR1 reads MDHEN; CDR2 reads SYDVKM. CDR3 bases: TGTGCCAGCAGTTCGGCTAGCGGGGGGGCCTACAATGAGCAGTTCTTC. Translation gives CASSSASGGAYNEQFF.

This clonotype was seen ten or more times. The chain employs TRBV27 and TRBJ2-1; D is possibly TRBD1 (6 bases). Germline loops: CDR1 MNHEY, CDR2 SMNVEV (reference sequence). Trimming left V 4 bases short and J 7 bases short, with 14 bases between. The CDR3 has 14 amino acids. The CDR3 here is CASSSWGRENEQFF. CDR3 DNA: TGTGCCAGCAGTTCATGGGGGCGCGAAAATGAGCAGTTCTTC.

This clonotype was counted many times. The V and J genes are TRBV20-1 and TRBJ2-5; weak D call: TRBD2 (5 bases). This CDR3 comprises 14 residues. Trimming cost V 0 bases and J 5 bases, with 13 bases left between them. The germline V gene has CDR1 DFQATT and CDR2 SNEGSKA (reference sequence). The CDR3 reads CSARDLRVVETQYF. The DNA for the CDR3 is TGCAGTGCTAGAGATTTGCGGGTTGTGGAGACCCAGTACTTC.

Only a few counts were recorded for this clonotype. The chain carries TRBV7-9 and TRBJ2-1; unclear D gene. Germline values: CDR1 SEHNR, CDR2 FQNEAQ (reference sequence). Between the trimmed V and J ends, which lost 5 bases and 1 base, there was a span of 9 bases. The CDR3 has 14 amino acids. CDR3 DNA: TGTGCCAGCAGCCGTGGGGTTTCCTACAATGAGCAGTTCTTC. It specifies CASSRGVSYNEQFF.

This clonotype appeared many times. The chain couples TRBV10-3 to TRBJ2-7; TRBD1 matches 7 bases. Germline V lookup: CDR1 ENHRY, CDR2 SYGVKD. CDR3 size: 14 residues. Trimming at V came to 3 bases and at J to 2 bases, leaving 4 bases not matched to a gene. Here the CDR3 DNA reads TGTGCCATCAGTGACCCGGGACAGACCTACGAGCAGTACTTC. Translation gives CAISDPGQTYEQYF.

This clonotype was detected many times. The gene calls are TRBV12-3 or TRBV12-4 and TRBJ2-1, with no clear D. With 6 bases removed from V and 0 bases from J, the gap between germline ends came to 6 bases. The CDR3 extends over 13 amino acids. DNA for the CDR3: TGTGCCAGCAGGGCCTCCTCCTACAATGAGCAGTTCTTC. Its protein product is CASRASSYNEQFF.

This clonotype has a count of ten or more. CDR3 amino acids: CASSSGQGENTEAFF. As DNA, the CDR3 is TGCGCCAGCAGCTCGGGACAGGGGGAGAACACTGAAGCTTTCTTT. The chain uses TRBV5-1 and TRBJ1-1; 11 bases agree with TRBD1. V lost 3 bases to trimming and J lost 1 base; unmatched junction nucleotides: 2. The CDR3 sequence is 15 residues long. Per the germline V gene, CDR1 is SGHRS and CDR2 is YFSETQ.

This clonotype appeared many times. At one end the junction does not follow the germline gene, possibly because of a read error. The chain is built from TRBV5-1 and TRBJ2-5, with 7 bases fitting TRBD1. Per the germline V gene, CDR1 is SGHRS and CDR2 is YFSETQ. The CDR3 is made up of 13 amino acids. DNA of the CDR3: TGTGCCAGCAGTTTATCAGGGGGAGAGACCCAGTACTTC. Amino acid sequence: CASSLSGGETQYF. Based on the CDR3 plus reference TRBV5-1 and TRBJ2-5, the full variable domain is KAGVTQTPRYLIKTRGQQVTLSCSPISGHRSVSWYQQTPGQGLQFLFEYFSETQRNKGNFPGRFSGRQFSNSRSEMNVSTLELGDSALYLCASSLSGGETQYFGPGTRLLVL.

This clonotype occurred a few times. V usage is TRBV18 and J usage is TRBJ2-1, with a possible D match to TRBD2 (5 bases). Deletions cut 1 base from V and 4 bases from J, with 11 bases between. This CDR3 contains 15 residues. CDR1 and CDR2 from the germline V gene are KGHSH and LQKENI. The CDR3 loop reads CASSPQRVFYNEQFF. The CDR3 bases are TGTGCCAGCTCACCACAGAGGGTCTTTTACAATGAGCAGTTCTTC.

This clonotype has just a few counts. The rearrangement uses TRBV7-9 and TRBJ2-7; 12 bases fit TRBD2. Germline lookup yields CDR1 SEHNR and CDR2 FQNEAQ (reference sequence). Trimming took 6 bases from V and 4 from J; bases not matched to a gene: 7. The CDR3 runs to 15 residues. CDR3 coding DNA: TGTGCCAGCAGTTTTCGGACTAGCGGGATGTACGAGCAGTACTTC. This sequence encodes CASSFRTSGMYEQYF.

This clonotype was seen repeatedly, ten times or more. V gene TRBV6-2 or TRBV6-3 combines with J gene TRBJ2-5, with D uncertain. The V gene lost 0 bases and the J gene lost 5 bases, with 13 bases spanning the gap. Germline V gene data show CDR1 as MNHEY and CDR2 as SVGEGT. The CDR3 has 15 residues. CDR3 sequence (DNA): TGTGCCAGCAGTTACTCCCTTGGCGGTACGGAGACCCAGTACTTC. It specifies CASSYSLGGTETQYF.

This clonotype was observed at least ten times. The chain uses TRBV5-1 and TRBJ2-7; D is ambiguous. This CDR3 comprises 14 residues. V lost 1 base and J lost 2, with 10 bases in between. Germline-derived CDR1 and CDR2 are SGHRS and YFSETQ. Here the CDR3 reads CASSLRANTYEQYF. As DNA, the CDR3 is TGCGCCAGCAGCTTGCGCGCCAACACCTACGAGCAGTACTTC.

In this sample, this clonotype turned up many times. This sequence joins TRBV4-2 and TRBJ2-2; TRBD2 agrees at 11 bases. The CDR3 sequence is 17 residues long. The junction had 9 bases not matched to a gene; V was cut back by 4 bases and J by 5 bases. Germline CDR1 and CDR2: LGHNA and YNFKEQ. The CDR3 region is CASSPPLAGGRTGELFF. CDR3 sequence (DNA): TGTGCCAGCAGCCCTCCCCTAGCGGGGGGTCGAACCGGGGAGCTGTTTTTT.

This clonotype was counted many times. The V call is TRBV6-5, the J call TRBJ2-5, with D unclear. Germline lookup yields CDR1 MNHEY and CDR2 SVGAGI. There are 10 residues in the CDR3. Trimming stripped 8 bases from V and 10 bases from J, with 11 bases between. The DNA for the CDR3 is TGTGCCAGCTCATTAAAGATCCAGTACTTC. It encodes CASSLKIQYF.